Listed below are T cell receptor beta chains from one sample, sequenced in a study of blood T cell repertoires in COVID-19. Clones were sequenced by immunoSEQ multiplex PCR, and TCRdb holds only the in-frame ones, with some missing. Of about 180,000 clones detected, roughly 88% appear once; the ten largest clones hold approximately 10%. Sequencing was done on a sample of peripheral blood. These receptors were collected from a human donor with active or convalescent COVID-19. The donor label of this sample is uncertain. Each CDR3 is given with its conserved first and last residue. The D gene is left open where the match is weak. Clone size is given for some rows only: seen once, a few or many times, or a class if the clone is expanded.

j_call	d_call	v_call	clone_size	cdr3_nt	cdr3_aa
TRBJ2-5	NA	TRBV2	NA	TGTGCCAGCAGGATTCGACAGGGAGGTCGGGAGACCCAGTACTTC	CASRIRQGGRETQYF
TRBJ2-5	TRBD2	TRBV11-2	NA	TGTGCCAGCAGCTTATCTAGCGGGGGAAGGGAGACCCAGTACTTC	CASSLSSGGRETQYF
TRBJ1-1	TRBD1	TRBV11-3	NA	TGTGCCAGCAGCTTACTTACAGGGGGGGACACTGAAGCTTTCTTT	CASSLLTGGDTEAFF
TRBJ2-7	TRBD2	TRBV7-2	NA	TGTGCCAGCAGCCGTAGACTAGCGGGAGGGCCTTGGGAGCAGTACTTC	CASSRRLAGGPWEQYF
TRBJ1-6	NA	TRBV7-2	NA	TGTGCCAGCAGCTTAGACAGGGTCCGCGGGCCCCTCCACTTT	CASSLDRVRGPLHF
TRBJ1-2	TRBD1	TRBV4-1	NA	TGCGCCAGCAGCCAAGAGGGACAGGTCTATGGCTACACCTTC	CASSQEGQVYGYTF
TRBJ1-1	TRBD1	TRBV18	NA	TGTGCCAGCTCCCAGGGACAGGGGGGGTTGGCTGAAGCTTTCTTT	CASSQGQGGLAEAFF
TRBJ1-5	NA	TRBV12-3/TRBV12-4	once	TGTGCCAGCAATAGACAGGGCAATCAGCCCCAGCATTTT	CASNRQGNQPQHF
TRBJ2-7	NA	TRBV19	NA	TGTGCCAGTAGTATTGAAGGGGACGAGCAGTACTTC	CASSIEGDEQYF
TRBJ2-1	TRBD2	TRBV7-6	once	TGTGCCAGCAGCTATCTTAGCGGGGGGTCGTACAATGAGCAGTTCTTC	CASSYLSGGSYNEQFF
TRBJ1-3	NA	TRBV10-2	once	TGCGCCAGCAGTGAGTTCGGGGGACGTCCTGGAAACACCATATATTTT	CASSEFGGRPGNTIYF